This T cell receptor beta chain appears in the sequencing data of a study of T cell responses to AZD1222 COVID-19 vaccine. Clones were sequenced by immunoSEQ multiplex PCR, and TCRdb holds only the in-frame ones, with some missing. The sample lists over 100,000 clones, around 90% seen once, with 7.5% to 9.5% in the top ten. Germline V gives CDR1 DFQATT, CDR2 SNEGSKA (reference sequence). V gave up 7 bases and J gave up 5 bases, with 11 bases separating them. This CDR3 contains 11 residues. Whole-study findings and limits: Spike-specific TCR breadth and depth rose after two AZD1222 doses.

Turning to this clone: The antigen is undetermined.

This clonotype originated in an adult in good health. V gene TRBV20-1 combines with J gene TRBJ1-1, with D unresolved. The source was peripheral blood, collected on day 0 of AZD1222 vaccination. The CDR3 DNA follows: TGCAGTGGAAACCGAGGGACTGAAGCTTTCTTT. Translating gives CSGNRGTEAFF.